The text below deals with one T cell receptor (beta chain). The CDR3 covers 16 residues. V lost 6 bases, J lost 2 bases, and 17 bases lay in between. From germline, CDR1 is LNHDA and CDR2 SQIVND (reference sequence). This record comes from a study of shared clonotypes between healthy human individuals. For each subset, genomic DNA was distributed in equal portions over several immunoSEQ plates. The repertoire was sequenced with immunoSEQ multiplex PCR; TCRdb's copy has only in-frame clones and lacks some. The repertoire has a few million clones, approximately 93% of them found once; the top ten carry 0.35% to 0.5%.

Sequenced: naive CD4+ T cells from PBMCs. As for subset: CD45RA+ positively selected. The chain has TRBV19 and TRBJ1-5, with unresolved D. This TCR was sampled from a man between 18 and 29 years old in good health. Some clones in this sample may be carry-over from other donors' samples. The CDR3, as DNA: TGTGCCAGTAGAATCGTAAGGGCTGGAGGCAATCAGCCCCAGCATTTT. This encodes CASRIVRAGGNQPQHF. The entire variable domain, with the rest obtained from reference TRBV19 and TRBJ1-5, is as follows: DGGITQSPKYLFRKEGQNVTLSCEQNLNHDAMYWYRQDPGQGLRLIYYSQIVNDFQKGDIAEGYSVSREKKESFPLTVTSAQKNPTAFYLCASRIVRAGGNQPQHFGDGTRLSIL.